The TCR beta chain described here comes from a study of blood T cell repertoires in COVID-19. Background on the study: From the United States, Italy and Spain came samples of acute and convalescent COVID-19. T cells, B-cell-depleted T cells, or PBMCs supplied cDNA or gDNA.

This CDR3 is built from 14 residues. Authors' data handling: Reference gene primer amplification in the assay estimated nucleated cell counts. Data came from immunoSEQ multiplex PCR; TCRdb stores just in-frame clones and leaves some out. V, J and clone size reflect that table, while D and trimming were determined from the DNA. The data show some 160,000 clones, with about four fifths seen just once and about 15% held by the top ten. This receptor was taken from an elderly woman with acute or convalescent COVID-19. The V and J genes are TRBV21-1 and TRBJ1-1. TRBV21-1 is termed a pseudogene. Input material: peripheral blood. CDR3 nucleotides: TGTGCCAGCAGCAATAGTCATTTGAACACTGAAGCTTTCTTT. Residues: CASSNSHLNTEAFF.